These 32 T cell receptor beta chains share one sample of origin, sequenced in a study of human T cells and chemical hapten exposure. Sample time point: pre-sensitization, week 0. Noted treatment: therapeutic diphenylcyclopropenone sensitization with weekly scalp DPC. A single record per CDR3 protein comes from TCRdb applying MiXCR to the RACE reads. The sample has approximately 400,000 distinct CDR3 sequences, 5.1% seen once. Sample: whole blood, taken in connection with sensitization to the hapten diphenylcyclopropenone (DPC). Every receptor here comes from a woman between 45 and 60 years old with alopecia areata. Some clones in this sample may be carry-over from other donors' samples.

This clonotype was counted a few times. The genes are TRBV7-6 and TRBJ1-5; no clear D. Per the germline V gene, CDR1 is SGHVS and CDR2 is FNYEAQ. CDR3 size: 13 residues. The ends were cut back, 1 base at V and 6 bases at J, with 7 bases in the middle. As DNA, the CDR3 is TGTGCCAGCAGCTTAGATATGAGTCAGCCCCAGCATTTT. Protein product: CASSLDMSQPQHF. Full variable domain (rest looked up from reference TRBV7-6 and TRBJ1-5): GAGVSQSPRYKVTKRGQDVALRCDPISGHVSLYWYRQALGQGPEFLTYFNYEAQQDKSGLPNDRFSAERPEGSISTLTIQRTEQRDSAMYRCASSLDMSQPQHFGDGTRLSIL.

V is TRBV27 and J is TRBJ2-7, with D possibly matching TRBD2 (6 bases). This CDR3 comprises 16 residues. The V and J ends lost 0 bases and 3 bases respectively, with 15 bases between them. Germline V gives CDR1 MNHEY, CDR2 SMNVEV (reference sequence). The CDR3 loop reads CASSLSSRPGSYEQYF. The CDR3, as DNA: TGTGCCAGCAGTTTATCGTCGCGGCCCGGGAGCTACGAGCAGTACTTC.

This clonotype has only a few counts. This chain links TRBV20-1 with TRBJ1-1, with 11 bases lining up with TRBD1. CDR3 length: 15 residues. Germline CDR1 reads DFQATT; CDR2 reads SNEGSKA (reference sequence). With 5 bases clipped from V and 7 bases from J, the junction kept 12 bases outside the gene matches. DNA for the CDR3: TGCAGTGCTCCGAGGACAGGGGGCGATCGAGGTGAAGCTTTCTTT. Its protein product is CSAPRTGGDRGEAFF.

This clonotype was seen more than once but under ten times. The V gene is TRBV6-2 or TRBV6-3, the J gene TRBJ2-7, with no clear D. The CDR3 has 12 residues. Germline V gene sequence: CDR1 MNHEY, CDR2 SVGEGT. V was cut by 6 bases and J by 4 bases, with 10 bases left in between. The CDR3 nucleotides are TGTGCCAGCAGACGGACGGATTACGAGCAGTACTTC. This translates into CASRRTDYEQYF.

As DNA, the CDR3 is TGCAGTGCCGGGACTAGCGGGAGGAGGGGCACAGATACGCAGTATTTT. It yields the protein CSAGTSGRRGTDTQYF. The J gene is TRBJ2-3, the V gene TRBV20-1; 15 bases line up with TRBD2. Germline trimming cut 6 bases from V and 1 base from J; bases unmatched to any gene: 5. CDR3 length: 16 residues. Germline loops: CDR1 DFQATT, CDR2 SNEGSKA (reference sequence).

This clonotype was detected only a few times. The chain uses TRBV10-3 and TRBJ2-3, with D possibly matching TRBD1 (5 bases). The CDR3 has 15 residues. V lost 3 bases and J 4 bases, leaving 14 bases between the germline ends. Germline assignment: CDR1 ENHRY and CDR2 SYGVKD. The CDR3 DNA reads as TGTGCCATCAGTGAAGTCAGGGCCCGGCCAGATACGCAGTATTTT. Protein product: CAISEVRARPDTQYF.

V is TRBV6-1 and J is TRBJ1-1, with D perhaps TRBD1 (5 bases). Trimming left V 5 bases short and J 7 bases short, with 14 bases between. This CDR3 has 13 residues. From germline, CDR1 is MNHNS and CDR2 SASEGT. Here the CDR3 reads CASSYGEGLEAFF. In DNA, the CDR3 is TGTGCCAGCAGTTACGGAGAGGGGCTTGAAGCTTTCTTT.

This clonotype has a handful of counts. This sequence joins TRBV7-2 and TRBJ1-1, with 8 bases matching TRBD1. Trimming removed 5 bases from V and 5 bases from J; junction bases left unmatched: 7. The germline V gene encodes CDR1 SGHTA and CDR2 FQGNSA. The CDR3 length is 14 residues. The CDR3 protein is CASSLRGLDTEAFF. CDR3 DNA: TGTGCCAGCAGCCTCAGGGGGCTTGATACTGAAGCTTTCTTT. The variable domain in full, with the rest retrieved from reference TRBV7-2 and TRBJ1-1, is GAGVSQSPSNKVTEKGKDVELRCDPISGHTALYWYRQSLGQGLEFLIYFQGNSAPDKSGLPSDRFSAERTGGSVSTLTIQRTQQEDSAVYLCASSLRGLDTEAFFGQGTRLTVV.

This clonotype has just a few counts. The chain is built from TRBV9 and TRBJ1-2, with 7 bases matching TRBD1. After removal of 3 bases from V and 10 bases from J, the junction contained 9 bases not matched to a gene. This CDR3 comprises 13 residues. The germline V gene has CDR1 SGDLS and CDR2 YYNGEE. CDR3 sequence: CASSGGQSADYTF. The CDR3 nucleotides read TGTGCCAGCAGCGGGGGACAGTCGGCAGACTACACCTTC.

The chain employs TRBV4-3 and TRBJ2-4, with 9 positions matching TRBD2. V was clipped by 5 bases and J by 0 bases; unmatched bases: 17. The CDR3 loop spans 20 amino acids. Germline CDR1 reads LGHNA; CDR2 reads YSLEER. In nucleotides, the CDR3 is TGCGCCAGCAGCTCTGTAGCGGGAGAGCATATGGGGGGAGCCAAAAACATTCAGTACTTC. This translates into CASSSVAGEHMGGAKNIQYF.

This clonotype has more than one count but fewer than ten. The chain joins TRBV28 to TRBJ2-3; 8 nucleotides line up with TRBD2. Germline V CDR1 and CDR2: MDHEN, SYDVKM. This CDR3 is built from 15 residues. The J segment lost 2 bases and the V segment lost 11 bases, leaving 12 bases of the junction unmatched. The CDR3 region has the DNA TGTGCCGCCGGAGTGGCGGGAGGTATCACAGATACGCAGTATTTT. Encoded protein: CAAGVAGGITDTQYF.

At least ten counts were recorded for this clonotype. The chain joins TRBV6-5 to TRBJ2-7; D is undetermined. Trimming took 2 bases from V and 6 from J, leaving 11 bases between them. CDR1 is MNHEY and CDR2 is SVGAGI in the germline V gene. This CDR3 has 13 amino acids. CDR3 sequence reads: CASSYPPRTEQYF. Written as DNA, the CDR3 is TGTGCCAGCAGTTACCCCCCTAGGACCGAGCAGTACTTC.

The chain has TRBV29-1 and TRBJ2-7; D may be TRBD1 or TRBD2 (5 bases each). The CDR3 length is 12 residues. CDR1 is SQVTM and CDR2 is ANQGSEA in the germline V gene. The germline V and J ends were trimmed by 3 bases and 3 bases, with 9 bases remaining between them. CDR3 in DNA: TGCAGCGTTGACGTGGGGGTCTACGAGCAGTACTTC. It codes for CSVDVGVYEQYF.

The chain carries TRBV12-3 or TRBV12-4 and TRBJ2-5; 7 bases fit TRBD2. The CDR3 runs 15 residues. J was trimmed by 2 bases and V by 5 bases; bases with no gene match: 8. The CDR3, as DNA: TGTGCCAGCAGTATAACGCAGGGAGGGCAAGAGACCCAGTACTTC. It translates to CASSITQGGQETQYF.

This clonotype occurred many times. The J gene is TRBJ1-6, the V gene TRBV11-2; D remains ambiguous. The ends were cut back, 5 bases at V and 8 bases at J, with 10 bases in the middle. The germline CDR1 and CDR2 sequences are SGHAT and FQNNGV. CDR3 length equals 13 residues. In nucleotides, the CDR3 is TGTGCCAGCAGCACAGAAGGGTATTCACCCCTCCACTTT. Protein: CASSTEGYSPLHF.

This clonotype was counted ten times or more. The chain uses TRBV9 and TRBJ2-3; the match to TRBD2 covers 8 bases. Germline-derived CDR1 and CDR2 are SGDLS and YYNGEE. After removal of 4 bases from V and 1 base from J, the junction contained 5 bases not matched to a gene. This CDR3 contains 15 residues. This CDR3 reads CASSPPGLGTDTQYF. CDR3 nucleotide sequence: TGTGCCAGCAGCCCCCCGGGACTAGGCACAGATACGCAGTATTTT.

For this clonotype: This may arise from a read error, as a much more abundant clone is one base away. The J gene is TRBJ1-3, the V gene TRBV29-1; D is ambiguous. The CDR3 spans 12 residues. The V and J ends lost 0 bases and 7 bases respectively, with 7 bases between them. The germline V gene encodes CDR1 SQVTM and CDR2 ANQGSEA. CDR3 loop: CSVEEAWNTIYF. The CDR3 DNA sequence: TGCAGCGTTGAAGAGGCCTGGAACACCATATATTTT.

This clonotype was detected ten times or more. The CDR3 sequence is CASSEGGFLTEAFF. CDR3 bases: TGTGCCAGCAGTGAGGGTGGGTTCCTCACTGAAGCTTTCTTT. This chain joins TRBV2 and TRBJ1-1; D is ambiguous. V lost 3 bases, J lost 4 bases, and 12 bases lay in between. Germline V gene data show CDR1 as SNHLY and CDR2 as FYNNEI. The CDR3 length is 14 residues.

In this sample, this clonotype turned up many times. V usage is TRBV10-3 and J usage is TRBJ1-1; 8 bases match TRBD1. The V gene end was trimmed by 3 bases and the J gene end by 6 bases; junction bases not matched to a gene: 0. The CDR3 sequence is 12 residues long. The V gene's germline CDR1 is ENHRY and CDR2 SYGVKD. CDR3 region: CAISEQGAEAFF. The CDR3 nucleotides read TGTGCCATCAGTGAACAGGGGGCTGAAGCTTTCTTT.

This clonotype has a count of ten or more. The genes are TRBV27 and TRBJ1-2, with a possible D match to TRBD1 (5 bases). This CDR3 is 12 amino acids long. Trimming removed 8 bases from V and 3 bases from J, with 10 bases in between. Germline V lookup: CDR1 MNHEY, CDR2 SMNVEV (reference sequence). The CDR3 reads CASGDRHYGYTF. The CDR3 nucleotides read TGTGCCAGCGGGGACCGACACTATGGCTACACCTTC.

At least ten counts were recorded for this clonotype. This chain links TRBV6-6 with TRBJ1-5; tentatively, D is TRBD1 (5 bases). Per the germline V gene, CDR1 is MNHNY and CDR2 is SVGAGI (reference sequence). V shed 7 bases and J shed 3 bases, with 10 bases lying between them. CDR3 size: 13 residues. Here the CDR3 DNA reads TGTGCCAGCAAAAGAGGGGACAATCAGCCCCAGCATTTT. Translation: CASKRGDNQPQHF.

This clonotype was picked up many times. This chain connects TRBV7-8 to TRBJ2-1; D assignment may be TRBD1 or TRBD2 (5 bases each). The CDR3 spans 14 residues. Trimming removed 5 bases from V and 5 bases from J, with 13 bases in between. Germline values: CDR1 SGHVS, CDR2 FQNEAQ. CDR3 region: CASSARGYNNEQFF. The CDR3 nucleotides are TGTGCCAGCAGCGCGAGGGGCTACAACAATGAGCAGTTCTTC.

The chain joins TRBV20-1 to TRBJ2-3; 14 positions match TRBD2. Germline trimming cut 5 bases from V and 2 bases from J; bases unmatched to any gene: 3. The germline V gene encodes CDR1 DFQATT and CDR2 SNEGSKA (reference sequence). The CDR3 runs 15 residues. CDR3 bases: TGCAGTGCTCTGACTAGCGGGAGGGCCACAGATACGCAGTATTTT. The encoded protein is CSALTSGRATDTQYF.

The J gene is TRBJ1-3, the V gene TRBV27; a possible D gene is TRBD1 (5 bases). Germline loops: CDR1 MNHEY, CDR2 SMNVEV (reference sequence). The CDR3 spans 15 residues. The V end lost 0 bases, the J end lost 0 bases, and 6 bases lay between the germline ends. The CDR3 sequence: CASSLSGVSGNTIYF. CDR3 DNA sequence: TGTGCCAGCAGTTTATCAGGGGTCTCTGGAAACACCATATATTTT.

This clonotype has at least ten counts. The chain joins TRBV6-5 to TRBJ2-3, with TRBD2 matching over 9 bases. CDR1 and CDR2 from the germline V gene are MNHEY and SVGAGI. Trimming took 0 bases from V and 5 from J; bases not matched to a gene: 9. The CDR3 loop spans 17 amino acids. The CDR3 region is CASSYSTPGTSQDTQYF. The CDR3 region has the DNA TGTGCCAGCAGTTACTCAACCCCCGGGACTAGCCAAGATACGCAGTATTTT.

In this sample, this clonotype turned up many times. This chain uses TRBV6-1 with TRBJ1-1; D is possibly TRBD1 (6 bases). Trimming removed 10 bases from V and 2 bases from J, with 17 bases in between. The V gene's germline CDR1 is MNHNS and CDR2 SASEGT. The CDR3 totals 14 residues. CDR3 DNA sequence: TGTGCCATCCGTGGGGGGGCGCGAAACACTGAAGCTTTCTTT. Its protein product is CAIRGGARNTEAFF.

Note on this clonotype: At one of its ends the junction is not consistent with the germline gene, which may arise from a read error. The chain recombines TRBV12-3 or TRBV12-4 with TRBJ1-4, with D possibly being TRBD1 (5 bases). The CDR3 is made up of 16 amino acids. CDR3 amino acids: CASSLGSGRSNEKLFF. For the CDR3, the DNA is TGTGCCAGCAGCTTAGGGTCGGGGCGGAGTAATGAAAAACTGTTTTTT.

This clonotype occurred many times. The CDR3 sequence is CASSLGGTGGGDTQYF. CDR3 DNA: TGTGCCAGCAGCTTAGGCGGGACAGGGGGGGGAGATACGCAGTATTTT. The rearrangement links TRBV7-8 to TRBJ2-3, with 11 bases aligning to TRBD1. Germline V gene data show CDR1 as SGHVS and CDR2 as FQNEAQ. The CDR3 covers 16 residues. With 1 base clipped from V and 5 bases from J, the junction kept 5 bases outside the gene matches.

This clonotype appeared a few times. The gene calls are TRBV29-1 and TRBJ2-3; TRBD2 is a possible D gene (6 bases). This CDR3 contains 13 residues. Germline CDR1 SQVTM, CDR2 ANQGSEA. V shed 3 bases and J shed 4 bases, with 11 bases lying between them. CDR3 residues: CSVDGRDPDTQYF. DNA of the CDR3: TGCAGCGTTGATGGGCGGGATCCAGATACGCAGTATTTT.

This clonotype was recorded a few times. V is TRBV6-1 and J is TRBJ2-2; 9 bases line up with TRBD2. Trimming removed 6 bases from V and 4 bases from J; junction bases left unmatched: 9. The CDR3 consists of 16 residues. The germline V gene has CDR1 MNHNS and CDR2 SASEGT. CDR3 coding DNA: TGTGCCAGCAGATCAGAGCGGGGGGCCCTCACCGGGGAGCTGTTTTTT. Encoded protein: CASRSERGALTGELFF.

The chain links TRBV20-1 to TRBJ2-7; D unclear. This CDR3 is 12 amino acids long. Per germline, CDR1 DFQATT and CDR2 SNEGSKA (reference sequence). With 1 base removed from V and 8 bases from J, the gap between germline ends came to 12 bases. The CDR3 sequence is CSARVRGAQQYF. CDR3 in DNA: TGCAGTGCTAGAGTTAGAGGTGCGCAGCAGTACTTC.

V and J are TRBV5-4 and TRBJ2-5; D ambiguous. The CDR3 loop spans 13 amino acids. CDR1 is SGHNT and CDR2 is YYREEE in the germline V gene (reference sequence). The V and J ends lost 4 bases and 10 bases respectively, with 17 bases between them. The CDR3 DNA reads TGTGCCAGCAGCCCGGATGAGAAATCGCGCCAGTACTTC. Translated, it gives CASSPDEKSRQYF.